These T cell receptor beta chains were read from a single sample in a study of cytomegalovirus exposure and HLA in healthy donors. Produced via immunoSEQ multiplex PCR; TCRdb's table is partial and in-frame only. The sample carries some 180,000 clones, 77% recorded once. Material: PBMCs. These receptors were taken from a man between 18 and 29 years old in good health and CMV-seronegative. Each CDR3 is given with its conserved first and last residue. Fields, in order: J gene, V gene, CDR3 protein.

j_call: TRBJ2-1
v_call: TRBV9
cdr3_aa: CASSVSSGELINEQFF

j_call: TRBJ2-7
v_call: TRBV11-3
cdr3_aa: CASSQRSYEQYF

j_call: TRBJ2-2
v_call: TRBV29-1
cdr3_aa: CSVEEDRVSTGELFF

j_call: TRBJ2-5
v_call: TRBV7-2
cdr3_aa: CASSFGGNQETQYF

j_call: TRBJ1-1
v_call: TRBV29-1
cdr3_aa: CSVSGGRGPKSMNTEAFF

j_call: TRBJ2-1
v_call: TRBV14
cdr3_aa: CASSQVRSQGGYNEQFF

j_call: TRBJ2-1
v_call: TRBV7-2
cdr3_aa: CASSLRRQGYNEQFF

j_call: TRBJ2-7
v_call: TRBV9
cdr3_aa: CASSVAPGAADEQYF

j_call: TRBJ2-6
v_call: TRBV7-8
cdr3_aa: CASSTGGSSGANVLTF

j_call: TRBJ1-5
v_call: TRBV5-6
cdr3_aa: CASSLGFDSSPQHF

j_call: TRBJ1-1
v_call: TRBV27
cdr3_aa: CASSPTGLVNTEAFF

j_call: TRBJ1-1
v_call: TRBV5-6
cdr3_aa: CASSLAVNTEAFF

j_call: TRBJ1-1
v_call: TRBV11-1
cdr3_aa: CASSSGWGAHTEAFF

j_call: TRBJ1-1
v_call: TRBV6-5
cdr3_aa: CASSSGTGAPGTEAFF

j_call: TRBJ1-4
v_call: TRBV19
cdr3_aa: CASRDRGRGEKLFF

j_call: TRBJ1-6
v_call: TRBV30
cdr3_aa: CAWSRQMGINSPLHF